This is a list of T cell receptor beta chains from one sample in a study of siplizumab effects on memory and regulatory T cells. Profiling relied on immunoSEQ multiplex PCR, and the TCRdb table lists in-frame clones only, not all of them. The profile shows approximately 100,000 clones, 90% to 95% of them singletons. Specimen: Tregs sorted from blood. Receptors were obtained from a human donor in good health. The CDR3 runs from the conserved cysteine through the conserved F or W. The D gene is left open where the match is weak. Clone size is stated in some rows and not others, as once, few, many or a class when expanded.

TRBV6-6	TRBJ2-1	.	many	CASSYTAAGDEQFF	TGTGCCAGCAGTTACACGGCCGCTGGCGATGAGCAGTTCTTC
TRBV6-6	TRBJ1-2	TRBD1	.	CASSYSGTVSGYTF	TGTGCCAGCAGTTACTCAGGGACAGTATCCGGCTACACCTTC
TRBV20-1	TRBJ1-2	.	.	CSAPRNYGYTF	TGCAGTGCCCCCCGCAACTATGGCTACACCTTC
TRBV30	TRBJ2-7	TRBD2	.	CAWSVISGNEQYF	TGTGCCTGGAGTGTAATAAGCGGGAACGAGCAGTACTTC
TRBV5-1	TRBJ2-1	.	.	CASSFLPSSYNEQFF	TGCGCCAGCAGCTTTCTCCCTTCCTCCTACAATGAGCAGTTCTTC
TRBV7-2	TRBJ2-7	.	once	CASRTERRPYEQYF	TGTGCCAGCAGGACTGAGCGGCGCCCCTACGAGCAGTACTTC
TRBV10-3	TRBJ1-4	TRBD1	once	CATRSGTGGEKLFF	TGTGCCACTAGATCCGGGACAGGTGGCGAAAAACTGTTTTTT
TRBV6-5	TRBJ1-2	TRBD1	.	CASSYYGTGYGYTF	TGTGCCAGCAGTTACTATGGGACAGGGTACGGCTACACCTTC
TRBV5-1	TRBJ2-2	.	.	CASSLVGRELFF	TGCGCCAGCAGCTTGGTAGGGAGGGAGCTGTTTTTT
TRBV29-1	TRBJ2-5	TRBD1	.	CSVEQGAGETQYF	TGCAGCGTTGAACAGGGGGCGGGAGAGACCCAGTACTTC
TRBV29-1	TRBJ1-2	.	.	CSVEERGYTF	TGCAGCGTTGAGGAGCGGGGCTACACCTTC
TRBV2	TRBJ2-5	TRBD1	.	CASNGQGIDQETQYF	TGTGCCAGCAATGGACAGGGAATAGACCAAGAGACCCAGTACTTC
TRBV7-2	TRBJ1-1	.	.	CASSLAVGGTEAFF	TGTGCCAGCAGCTTAGCCGTGGGAGGCACTGAAGCTTTCTTT
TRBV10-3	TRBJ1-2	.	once	CAIGSLPPLGYTF	TGTGCCATCGGGTCACTACCCCCTCTTGGCTACACCTTC
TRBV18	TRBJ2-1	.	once	CASSPSQREQFF	TGTGCCAGCTCACCATCCCAGCGTGAGCAGTTCTTC
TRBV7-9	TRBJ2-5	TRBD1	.	CASSLDRGPQETQYF	TGTGCCAGCAGCTTGGACAGGGGACCCCAAGAGACCCAGTACTTC
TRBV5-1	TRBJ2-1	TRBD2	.	CASSPEFLYRLAGLINEQFF	TGCGCCAGCAGCCCAGAATTCCTTTACCGACTAGCGGGACTGATCAATGAGCAGTTCTTC
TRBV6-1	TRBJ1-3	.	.	CATSLVLSGNTIYF	TGTGCCACCTCACTGGTCCTCTCTGGAAACACCATATATTTT
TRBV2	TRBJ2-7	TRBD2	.	CASSRTSGGPTYEQYF	TGTGCCAGCAGTCGGACTAGCGGGGGGCCGACCTACGAGCAGTACTTC
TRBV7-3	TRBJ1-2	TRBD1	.	CASSSRQGPSYGYTF	TGTGCCAGCAGCTCTAGACAGGGCCCGTCCTATGGCTACACCTTC
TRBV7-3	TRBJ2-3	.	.	CASSFLPSSTDTQYF	TGTGCCAGCAGCTTTCTACCGTCCTCAACAGATACGCAGTATTTT
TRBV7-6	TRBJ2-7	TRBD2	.	CASSPEEGGGSYEQYF	TGTGCCAGCAGCCCCGAAGAGGGCGGGGGCTCCTACGAGCAGTACTTC
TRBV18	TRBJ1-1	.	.	CASSPREESEAFF	TGTGCCAGCTCACCAAGGGAGGAGAGTGAAGCTTTCTTT
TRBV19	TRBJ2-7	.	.	CASSRTVGTPYEQYF	TGTGCCAGTAGCAGGACAGTAGGAACCCCCTACGAGCAGTACTTC
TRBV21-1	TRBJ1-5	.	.	CARKPDSSNQPQHF	TGTGCCAGGAAGCCGGACAGTAGCAATCAGCCCCAGCATTTT
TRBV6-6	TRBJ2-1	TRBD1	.	CASSSGQGDNEQFF	TGTGCCAGCAGCTCAGGACAGGGTGACAATGAGCAGTTCTTC
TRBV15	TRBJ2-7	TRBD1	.	CATSRVPGQALSYEQYF	TGTGCCACCAGCAGAGTCCCGGGACAGGCGCTATCCTACGAGCAGTACTTC
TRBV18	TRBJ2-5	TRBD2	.	CASSPQRGKETQYF	TGTGCCAGCTCACCCCAGCGGGGGAAAGAGACCCAGTACTTC
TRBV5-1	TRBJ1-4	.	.	CASSPDGEKLFF	TGCGCCAGCAGTCCGGACGGAGAAAAACTGTTTTTT
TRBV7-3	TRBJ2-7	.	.	CASSNQGSREQYF	TGTGCCAGCAGCAATCAGGGTTCACGCGAGCAGTACTTC
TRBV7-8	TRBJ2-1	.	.	CASSLGGGPYNEQFF	TGTGCCAGCAGCTTAGGAGGTGGCCCCTACAATGAGCAGTTCTTC
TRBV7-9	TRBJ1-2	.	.	CASSPRQPGAYGYTF	TGTGCCAGCAGCCCCCGACAGCCGGGCGCCTATGGCTACACCTTC
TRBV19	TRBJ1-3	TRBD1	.	CASRSTGGMAGNTIYF	TGTGCCAGCCGGTCGACAGGGGGGATGGCTGGAAACACCATATATTTT
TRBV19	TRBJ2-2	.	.	CASSYRGGGELFF	TGTGCCAGTAGCTATAGAGGTGGCGGGGAGCTGTTTTTT
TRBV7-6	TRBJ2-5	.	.	CASSTRSRTQYF	TGTGCCAGCAGTACACGAAGTAGGACCCAGTACTTC
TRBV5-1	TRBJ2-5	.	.	CASSLSQGAQETQYF	TGCGCCAGCAGCTTGTCCCAGGGAGCCCAAGAGACCCAGTACTTC
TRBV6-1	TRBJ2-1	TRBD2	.	CASTGTSGNNEQFF	TGTGCCAGCACGGGGACTAGCGGTAACAATGAGCAGTTCTTC
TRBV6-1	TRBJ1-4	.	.	CASSNLLPNEKLFF	TGTGCCAGCAGTAACCTGCTCCCTAATGAAAAACTGTTTTTT
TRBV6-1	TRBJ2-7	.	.	CASSGMRVQGDYEQYF	TGTGCCAGCAGTGGAATGAGGGTGCAAGGAGACTACGAGCAGTACTTC
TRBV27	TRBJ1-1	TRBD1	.	CASGQGAGMNTEAFF	TGTGCCAGCGGACAGGGAGCGGGGATGAACACTGAAGCTTTCTTT
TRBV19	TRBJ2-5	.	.	CASRRALKGTQYF	TGTGCCAGTAGAAGAGCCCTGAAAGGGACCCAGTACTTC
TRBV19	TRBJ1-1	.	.	CASTLYAGNTEAFF	TGTGCCAGTACCCTCTATGCAGGGAACACTGAAGCTTTCTTT
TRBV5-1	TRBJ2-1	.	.	CASRWASLNNEQFF	TGCGCCAGCAGGTGGGCTAGCCTTAACAATGAGCAGTTCTTC
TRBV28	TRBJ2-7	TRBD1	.	CASSPSQGAGSYEQYF	TGTGCCAGCAGTCCGTCACAGGGGGCAGGATCCTACGAGCAGTACTTC
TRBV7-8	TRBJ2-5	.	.	CASSPIYQETQYF	TGTGCCAGCAGCCCAATCTACCAAGAGACCCAGTACTTC
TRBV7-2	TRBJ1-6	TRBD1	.	CASSFGDRGGSPLHF	TGTGCCAGCAGCTTCGGGGACAGGGGAGGCTCACCCCTCCACTTT